This T cell receptor beta chain appears in the sequencing data of a study of spatial heterogeneity in lung cancer. TCRdb re-called the 5' RACE reads through MiXCR, storing one row per CDR3 protein. The data hold 25,000 or so distinct CDR3 sequences, with more than 8% observed a single time. Findings and caveats of the study: Detection of ubiquitous tumor TCRs in blood was higher at resection than follow-up.

The CDR3 spans 13 residues. V was shortened by 2 bases and J by 9 bases, with 11 bases between the two germline ends. This clonotype occurred many times. The antigen is unknown. Time point given: sample taken at primary tumor resection. Material for sequencing was whole RNA from tumor, nontumor lung or frozen PBMC, left unsorted. The sample here was PBMCs, taken at surgery. This rearrangement joins TRBV12-3 or TRBV12-4 to TRBJ1-5, with D possibly matching TRBD1 (5 bases). The sequence came from a female donor with early-stage non-small cell lung cancer. The CDR3 spells CASSLPSQGPQHF. CDR3 bases: TGTGCCAGCAGTTTACCATCCCAGGGGCCCCAGCATTTT.